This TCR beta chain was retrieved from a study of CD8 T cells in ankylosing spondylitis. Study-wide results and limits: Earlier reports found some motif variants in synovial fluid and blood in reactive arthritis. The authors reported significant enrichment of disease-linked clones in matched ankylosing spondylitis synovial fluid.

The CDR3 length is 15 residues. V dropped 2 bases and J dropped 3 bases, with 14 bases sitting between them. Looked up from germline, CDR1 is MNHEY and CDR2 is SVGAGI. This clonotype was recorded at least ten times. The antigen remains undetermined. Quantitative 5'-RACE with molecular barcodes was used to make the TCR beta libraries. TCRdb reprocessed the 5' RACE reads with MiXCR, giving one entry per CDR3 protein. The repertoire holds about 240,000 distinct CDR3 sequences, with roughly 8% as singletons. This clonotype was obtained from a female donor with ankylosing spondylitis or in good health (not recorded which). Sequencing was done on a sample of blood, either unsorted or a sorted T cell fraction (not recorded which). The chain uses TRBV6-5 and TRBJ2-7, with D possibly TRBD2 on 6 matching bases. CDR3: CASSYGRGKGYEQYF. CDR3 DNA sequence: TGTGCCAGCAGTTACGGGCGCGGGAAAGGCTACGAGCAGTACTTC.